This T cell receptor (beta chain) emerged from a study of T-cell memory formation after mild COVID-19. The CDR3 is made up of 15 amino acids. Trimming left V 3 bases short and J 2 bases short, with 13 bases between. Germline values: CDR1 MGHRA, CDR2 YSYEKL. TCRdb reprocessed the 5' RACE reads with MiXCR, giving one entry per CDR3 protein. This sample yields under 350,000 distinct CDR3 sequences, of which under 20% are seen a single time; roughly 22% belongs to the top ten. Study results and limitations: Cross-reactive memory seemingly joined, as some responding clones were found in pre-infection memory.

On this clonotype: The antigen remains undetermined.

This clonotype originated in a man between 18 and 35 years old who had mild COVID-19 (a few samples of this study predate the infection). Cell type and time point are not known. This chain links TRBV4-1 with TRBJ1-1; D is possibly TRBD1 (5 bases). Input material: PBMCs or a T cell subset sorted from them (not recorded which). The CDR3, as DNA: TGCGCCAGCAGCCATCTCAGGAGGGGAAACACTGAAGCTTTCTTT. This sequence encodes CASSHLRRGNTEAFF.